These T cell receptor beta chains were read from a single sample in a study of control samples from healthy donors and cancer patients. The method was immunoSEQ multiplex PCR; TCRdb's version includes in-frame clones alone and lacks a portion of them. The sample has about 140,000 clones, approximately 90% seen once. Sequencing was done on a sample of blood. The source of these receptors is a woman aged 30 to 39 in good health. Both conserved end residues are part of each CDR3.

v_call cdr3_aa
TRBV6-4 CASSDQGQGAGELFF
TRBV4-2 CASSQDQGAHQPQHF
TRBV6-4 CASSEDLSNQPQHF
TRBV29-1 CSAQTGTEAFF
TRBV5-5 CASSPTGEWGYEQYF
TRBV19 CASSIGPPSGRGREQFF
TRBV30 CAWSGGQDNSPLHF
TRBV30 CAWSVYGVENEKLFF
TRBV5-1 CASSTSTGYGYTF
TRBV2 CASTSNGGPRETQYF
TRBV2 CAGQGLAGNEQFF
TRBV30 CAWSVNGRWTGGGGYTF
TRBV19 CASSRPPDRLVQPQHF
TRBV6-5 CASSQTGFEQYF
TRBV5-4 CASSSPYTGGRETQYF
TRBV30 CAWSGLALSEQFF
TRBV9 CASSPGTGDYEQYF
TRBV5-5 CASSQNPTGAVNTEAFF
TRBV19 CASTVGQDPGNTIYF
TRBV11-2 CASSPRVGGGSFEQYF
TRBV6-5 CASSQPGQWDTIYF
TRBV29-1 CSVGGGRATYEQYF
TRBV19 CASAIQGTDTQYF
TRBV19 CASSTQTGAYEQYF
TRBV30 CAWSVLTRGNTEAFF
TRBV7-9 CASSNMVQETQYF
TRBV5-4 CASSLEARGNSYEQYF
TRBV19 CASTGLGGYNEQFF
TRBV11-3 CASSLGASITGELFF
TRBV27 CASSRTGGAFAGNTIYF
TRBV19 CASSYRAAEAFF
TRBV28 CASSLRTGGLLDTEAFF
TRBV2 CASNSLGGSNEKLFF
TRBV27 CASSFEGAYEQYF
TRBV20-1 CSARDNEQYF
TRBV18 CASSPKIYGSDTGELFF
TRBV18 CASSPNSLAGSNEQFF
TRBV6-5 CASSQWDRGGYTF
TRBV28 CASSSTRGGSGAYSNQPQHF
TRBV9 CASSVDPGTRATGELFF
TRBV28 CATTEGRGEQYF
TRBV4-2 CASSQDLVRGARF
TRBV2 CASRDRVNTGELFF
TRBV29-1 CSALGLAGANEQFF
TRBV7-8 CASSPHGAPDQPQHF
TRBV30 CAWKRDSTYEQYF
TRBV5-6 CASSLFGNYGYTF